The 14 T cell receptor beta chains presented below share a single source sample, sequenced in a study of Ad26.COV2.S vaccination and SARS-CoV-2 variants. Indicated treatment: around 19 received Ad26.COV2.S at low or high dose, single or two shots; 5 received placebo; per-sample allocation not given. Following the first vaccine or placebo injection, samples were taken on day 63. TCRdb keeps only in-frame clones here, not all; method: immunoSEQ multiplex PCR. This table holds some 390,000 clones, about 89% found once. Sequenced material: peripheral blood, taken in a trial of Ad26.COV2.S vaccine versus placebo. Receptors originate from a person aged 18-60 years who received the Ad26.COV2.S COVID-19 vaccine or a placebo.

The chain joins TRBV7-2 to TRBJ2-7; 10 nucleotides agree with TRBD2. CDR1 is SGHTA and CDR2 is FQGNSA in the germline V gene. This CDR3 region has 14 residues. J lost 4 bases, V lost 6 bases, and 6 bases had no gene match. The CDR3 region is CASSSSGSIYEQYF. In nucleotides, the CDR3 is TGTGCCAGCAGTTCTAGCGGGAGTATTTACGAGCAGTACTTC. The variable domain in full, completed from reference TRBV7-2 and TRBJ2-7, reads GAGVSQSPSNKVTEKGKDVELRCDPISGHTALYWYRQSLGQGLEFLIYFQGNSAPDKSGLPSDRFSAERTGGSVSTLTIQRTQQEDSAVYLCASSSSGSIYEQYFGPGTRLTVT.

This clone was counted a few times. CDR3 DNA sequence: TGTGCCAGCACCGGTGGTATGGCCGGGACAGGTTACACAGATACGCAGTATTTT. It specifies CASTGGMAGTGYTDTQYF. This rearrangement joins TRBV5-6 to TRBJ2-3, with 8 positions matching TRBD1. The CDR3 consists of 18 residues. The trim removed 6 bases at V and 2 bases at J, leaving 17 bases unmatched. CDR1 SGHDT and CDR2 YYEEEE come from the germline V gene.

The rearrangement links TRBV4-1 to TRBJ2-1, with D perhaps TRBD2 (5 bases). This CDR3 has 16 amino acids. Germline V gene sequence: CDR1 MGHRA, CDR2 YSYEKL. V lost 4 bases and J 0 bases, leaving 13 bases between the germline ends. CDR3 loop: CASSLGGASSYNEQFF. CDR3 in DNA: TGCGCCAGCAGCCTCGGAGGAGCCAGCTCCTACAATGAGCAGTTCTTC.

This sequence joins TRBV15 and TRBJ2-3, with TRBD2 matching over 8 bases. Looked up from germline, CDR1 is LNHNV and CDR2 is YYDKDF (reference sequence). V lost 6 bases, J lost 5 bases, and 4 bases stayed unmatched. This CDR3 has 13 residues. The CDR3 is CATRFSGRDTQYF. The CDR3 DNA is TGTGCCACCAGGTTCAGCGGGAGAGATACGCAGTATTTT. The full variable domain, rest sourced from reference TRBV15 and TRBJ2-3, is DAMVIQNPRYQVTQFGKPVTLSCSQTLNHNVMYWYQQKSSQAPKLLFHYYDKDFNNEADTPDNFQSRRPNTSFCFLDIRSPGLGDTAMYLCATRFSGRDTQYFGPGTRLTVL.

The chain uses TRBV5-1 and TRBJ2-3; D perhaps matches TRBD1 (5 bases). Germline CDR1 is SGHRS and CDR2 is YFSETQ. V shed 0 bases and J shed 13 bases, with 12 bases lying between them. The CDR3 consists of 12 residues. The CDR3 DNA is TGCGCCAGCAGCTTGGACGCCGCCAGGGAGTATTTT. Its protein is CASSLDAAREYF.

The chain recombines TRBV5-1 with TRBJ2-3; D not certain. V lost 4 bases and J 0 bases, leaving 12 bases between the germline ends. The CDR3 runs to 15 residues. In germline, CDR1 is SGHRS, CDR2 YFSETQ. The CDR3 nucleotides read TGCGCCAGCAGCCCCTCTCGCGCTAGCACAGATACGCAGTATTTT. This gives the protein CASSPSRASTDTQYF.

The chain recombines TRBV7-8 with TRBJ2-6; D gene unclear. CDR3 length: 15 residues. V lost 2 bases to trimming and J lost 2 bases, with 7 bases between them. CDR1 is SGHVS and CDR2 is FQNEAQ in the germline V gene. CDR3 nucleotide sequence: TGTGCCAGCAGCTTATCTGGGGCTGGGGCCAACGTCCTGACTTTC. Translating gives CASSLSGAGANVLTF.

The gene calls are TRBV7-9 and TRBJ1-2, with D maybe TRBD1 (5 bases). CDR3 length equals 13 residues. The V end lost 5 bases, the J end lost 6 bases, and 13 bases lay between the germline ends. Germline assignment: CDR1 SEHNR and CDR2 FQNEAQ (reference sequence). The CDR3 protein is CASSIGAADGYTF. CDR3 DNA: TGTGCCAGCAGCATAGGGGCGGCCGATGGCTACACCTTC.

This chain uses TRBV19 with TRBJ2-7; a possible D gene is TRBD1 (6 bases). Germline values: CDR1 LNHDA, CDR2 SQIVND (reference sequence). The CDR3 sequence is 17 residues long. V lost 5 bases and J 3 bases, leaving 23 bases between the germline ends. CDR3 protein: CASSRRLDRPINYEQYF. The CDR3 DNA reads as TGTGCCAGTAGTCGCCGGCTGGACAGACCCATTAACTACGAGCAGTACTTC.

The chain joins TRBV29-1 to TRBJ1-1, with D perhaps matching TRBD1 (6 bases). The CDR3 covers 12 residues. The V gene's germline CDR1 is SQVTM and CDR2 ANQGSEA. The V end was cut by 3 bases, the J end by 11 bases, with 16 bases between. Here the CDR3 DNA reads TGCAGCGTTGAGAGAACAGGGATGAAGGCTTTCTTT. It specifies CSVERTGMKAFF.

CDR3 amino acids: CASSSPGQSGANVLTF. The CDR3 nucleotides are TGTGCCAGCAGTTCCCCGGGACAGTCTGGGGCCAACGTCCTGACTTTC. This chain connects TRBV28 to TRBJ2-6, with 7 bases fitting TRBD1. CDR1 is MDHEN and CDR2 is SYDVKM in the germline V gene. This CDR3 contains 16 residues. J gave up 1 base and V 4 bases, and 4 bases lay outside the gene matches.

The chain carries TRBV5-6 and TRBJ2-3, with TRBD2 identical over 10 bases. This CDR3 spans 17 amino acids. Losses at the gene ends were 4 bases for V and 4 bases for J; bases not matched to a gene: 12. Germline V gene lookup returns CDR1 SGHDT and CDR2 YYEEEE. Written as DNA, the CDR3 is TGTGCCAGCAGCATACCCCGAGGCCTAGCGGGAGCAGATACGCAGTATTTT. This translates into CASSIPRGLAGADTQYF.

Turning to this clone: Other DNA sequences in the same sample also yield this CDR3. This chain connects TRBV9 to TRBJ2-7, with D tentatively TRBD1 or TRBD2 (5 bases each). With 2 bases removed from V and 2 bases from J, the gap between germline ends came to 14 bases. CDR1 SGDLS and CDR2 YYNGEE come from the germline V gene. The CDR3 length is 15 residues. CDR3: CASSVGDGRTYEQYF. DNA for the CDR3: TGTGCCAGCAGCGTGGGGGACGGTCGCACCTACGAGCAGTACTTC.

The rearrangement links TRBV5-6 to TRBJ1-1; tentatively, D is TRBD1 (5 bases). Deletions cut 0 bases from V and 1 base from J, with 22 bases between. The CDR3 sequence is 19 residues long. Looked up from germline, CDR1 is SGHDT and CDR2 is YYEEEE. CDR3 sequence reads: CASSLAPVSGGLKNTEAFF. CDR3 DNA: TGTGCCAGCAGCTTGGCTCCGGTCTCGGGGGGTCTTAAGAACACTGAAGCTTTCTTT.